These 29 T cell receptor beta chains share one sample of origin, sequenced in a study of shared clonotypes between healthy human individuals (dated by TCRdb to 2020 to 2022). Library preparation employed the immunoSEQ multiplex PCR assay. Entries here come from immuneACCESS through TCRdb and include only in-frame sequences with V and J called. Some clones fail to appear in such tables; in the studies checked, an unresolved V gene covers under half of the shortfall, and the cause of the remainder is unknown. Recorded for this sample are about 710,000 clones; about 80% of them occurred a single time. Together, the top ten hold around 1.8% of the sample. Sample: memory CD4+ T cells sorted from blood. The cell subset or site label of this sample denotes: CD45RA-negative fraction. The origin of the receptors is a woman in her twenties or thirties in good health.

A note on this clone: A far larger clone differs by one base, so this is likely a read error. Other DNA sequences in this sample translate to the same CDR3. This rearrangement joins TRBV5-1 to TRBJ1-2; no clear D. The germline V gene encodes CDR1 SGHRS and CDR2 YFSETQ. The germline V and J ends were trimmed by 0 bases and 2 bases, with 5 bases remaining between them. CDR3 length: 13 residues. DNA of the CDR3: TGCGCCAGCAGCTTGGGACAAAACTATGGCTACACCTTC. Translation gives CASSLGQNYGYTF.

The CDR3 coding sequence is TGCACCAGCAGCCAAGTTATGGGACAGGGGATGTGGTATAGCAATCAGCCCCAGCATTTT. Encoded protein: CTSSQVMGQGMWYSNQPQHF. This chain uses TRBV1 with TRBJ1-5; TRBD1 is the table's D call, not checked against the DNA. TRBV1 is listed as a pseudogene. This CDR3 is built from 20 residues.

This chain uses TRBV28 with TRBJ1-2; 7 bases agree with TRBD1. The CDR3 spans 14 residues. Germline V lookup: CDR1 MDHEN, CDR2 SYDVKM. V trimming: 3 bases; J trimming: 6 bases; junction bases outside the gene matches: 7. The DNA for the CDR3 is TGTGCCAGCAGTTTGGTCCAGGGGGGGGATGGCTACACCTTC. Amino acid sequence: CASSLVQGGDGYTF.

The chain combines TRBV28 with TRBJ1-3, with D unresolved. Trimming took off 2 bases at V and 3 bases at J, with 8 bases between the two ends. This CDR3 has 14 residues. Germline lookup yields CDR1 MDHEN and CDR2 SYDVKM. The CDR3 spells CASSLRGLGNTIYF. The CDR3 nucleotides are TGTGCCAGCAGTTTACGAGGGCTTGGAAACACCATATATTTT.

This sequence joins TRBV5-4 and TRBJ2-3, with D unclear. Trimming cost V 0 bases and J 0 bases, with 2 bases left between them. Germline-derived CDR1 and CDR2 are SGHNT and YYREEE (reference sequence). The CDR3 runs 13 residues. The CDR3 loop reads CASSLASTDTQYF. DNA of the CDR3: TGTGCCAGCAGCTTGGCCAGCACAGATACGCAGTATTTT.

In its sample, this clone was seen a few times. The gene calls are TRBV9 and TRBJ2-4; 8 bases line up with TRBD1. J lost 5 bases, V lost 4 bases, and 8 bases had no gene match. This CDR3 is built from 15 residues. The V gene's germline CDR1 is SGDLS and CDR2 YYNGEE. CDR3: CASSRTGNNQNIQYF. The DNA of the CDR3 is TGTGCCAGCAGCAGGACAGGGAATAACCAAAACATTCAGTACTTC.

The chain combines TRBV5-5 with TRBJ1-4; 9 bases match TRBD1. Germline CDR1 SGHKS, CDR2 YYEKEE (reference sequence). With V trimmed by 3 bases and J by 4 bases, 7 bases remained unmatched. The CDR3 has 16 amino acids. Written as DNA, the CDR3 is TGTGCCAGCAGCTGGAAAGGGACAGGGATTAATGAAAAACTGTTTTTT. The encoded protein is CASSWKGTGINEKLFF.

The genes are TRBV7-3 and TRBJ2-1, with 7 nucleotides matching TRBD2. Germline assignment: CDR1 SGHTA and CDR2 FQGTGA. This CDR3 has 15 amino acids. V lost 2 bases and J lost 2; bases outside the gene matches: 3. DNA for the CDR3: TGTGCCAGCAGCTTACGGCGGGAGACCTACAATGAGCAGTTCTTC. Residues: CASSLRRETYNEQFF.

The chain is built from TRBV5-1 and TRBJ1-3; no reliable D call. The CDR3 runs to 14 residues. V was pared by 3 bases and J by 5 bases, with 12 bases between. In germline, CDR1 is SGHRS, CDR2 YFSETQ. CDR3 nucleotide sequence: TGCGCCAGCAGCTCTGATCCGGAGAGAAACACCATATATTTT. Translation: CASSSDPERNTIYF.

This clone has a handful of counts. The rearrangement links TRBV11-2 to TRBJ1-4, with D unresolved. V dropped 5 bases and J dropped 8 bases, with 15 bases sitting between them. The CDR3 contains 14 residues. Germline values: CDR1 SGHAT, CDR2 FQNNGV. As DNA, the CDR3 is TGTGCCAGCAGCGTACACGGGCCGTCAGAAAAACTGTTTTTT. The encoded protein is CASSVHGPSEKLFF.

This clone was seen a few times. This chain connects TRBV27 to TRBJ2-3, with D possibly being TRBD1 or TRBD2 (5 bases each). This CDR3 region has 15 residues. V gave up 3 bases and J gave up 4 bases, with 14 bases separating them. Germline CDR1 and CDR2: MNHEY and SMNVEV (reference sequence). Here the CDR3 DNA reads TGTGCCAGCAGTTTCTGGGACGCACGTCCAGATACGCAGTATTTT. It specifies CASSFWDARPDTQYF.

This clone was counted only a few times. The chain is built from TRBV6-5 and TRBJ2-7; 9 bases align to TRBD2. Germline V gives CDR1 MNHEY, CDR2 SVGAGI. The V and J ends lost 3 bases and 6 bases, in that order; junction bases with no gene match: 9. The CDR3 has 15 amino acids. CDR3 sequence (DNA): TGTGCCAGCAGTTATAGCGGGAGAAGAACGGGCGAGCAGTACTTC. It is translated as CASSYSGRRTGEQYF.

J is TRBJ2-3 and V is TRBV11-2; D remains ambiguous. Germline V gene data show CDR1 as SGHAT and CDR2 as FQNNGV. The CDR3 extends over 11 amino acids. Trimming pared 5 bases from V and 10 bases from J, leaving 10 bases between. Here the CDR3 reads CASSLQEPQYF. The CDR3 DNA reads TGTGCCAGCAGCCTTCAGGAGCCGCAGTATTTT.

V and J are TRBV6-4 and TRBJ2-1, with unresolved D. The CDR3 is 11 amino acids. Germline V gene sequence: CDR1 MRHNA, CDR2 SNTAGT. The ends were cut back, 2 bases at V and 8 bases at J, with 4 bases in the middle. In DNA form, the CDR3 reads TGTGCCAGCAGTGACAACCATGAGCAGTTCTTC. Encoded protein: CASSDNHEQFF.

The V and J genes are TRBV6-1 and TRBJ2-3, with D possibly matching TRBD2 (5 bases). The V end was cut by 4 bases, the J end by 0 bases, with 5 bases between. Germline CDR1 MNHNS, CDR2 SASEGT. The CDR3 runs 13 residues. CDR3 nucleotides: TGTGCCAGCAGTGTAGCGAGCACAGATACGCAGTATTTT. Its translation: CASSVASTDTQYF.

This clone has a handful of counts. This sequence joins TRBV6-4 and TRBJ2-3, with D perhaps given as TRBD1 or TRBD2 (5 bases each). Germline V gene lookup returns CDR1 MRHNA and CDR2 SNTAGT. V was shortened by 8 bases and J by 0 bases, with 18 bases between the two germline ends. The CDR3 consists of 16 residues. CDR3 protein: CASDILRDGSTDTQYF. CDR3 bases: TGTGCCAGCGATATTCTCCGGGACGGGAGCACAGATACGCAGTATTTT.

This sequence joins TRBV7-2 and TRBJ2-1; D unresolved. V was shortened by 5 bases and J by 0 bases, with 8 bases between the two germline ends. This CDR3 has 14 residues. CDR1 is SGHTA and CDR2 is FQGNSA in the germline V gene. The CDR3 sequence is CASSTPSSYNEQFF. CDR3 in DNA: TGTGCCAGCAGCACTCCAAGCTCCTACAATGAGCAGTTCTTC.

The chain carries TRBV28 and TRBJ2-7; 9 nucleotides line up with TRBD1. The V and J ends lost 8 bases and 2 bases, in that order; junction bases with no gene match: 7. Germline loops: CDR1 MDHEN, CDR2 SYDVKM. The CDR3 runs to 14 residues. CDR3 loop: CASGRTGDPYEQYF. In DNA, the CDR3 is TGTGCCAGCGGACGGACAGGGGACCCCTACGAGCAGTACTTC.

The chain has TRBV11-2 and TRBJ2-3, with 7 positions matching TRBD2. Germline loops: CDR1 SGHAT, CDR2 FQNNGV. CDR3 size: 14 residues. The junction had 2 bases not matched to a gene; V was cut back by 1 base and J by 4 bases. CDR3 nucleotide sequence: TGTGCCAGCAGCTTAGGACTAGCCCCAGATACGCAGTATTTT. Protein product: CASSLGLAPDTQYF. Full variable domain (outside the CDR3, taken from reference TRBV11-2 and TRBJ2-3): EAGVAQSPRYKIIEKRQSVAFWCNPISGHATLYWYQQILGQGPKLLIQFQNNGVVDDSQLPKDRFSAERLKGVDSTLKIQPAKLEDSAVYLCASSLGLAPDTQYFGPGTRLTVL.

The rearrangement links TRBV6-5 to TRBJ1-2; 7 bases agree with TRBD1. The germline gives CDR1 MNHEY, CDR2 SVGAGI. Trimming removed 4 bases from V and 5 bases from J; junction bases left unmatched: 7. This CDR3 has 14 amino acids. The CDR3 DNA sequence: TGTGCCAGCAGTTGGGACAGAGGATTATATGGCTACACCTTC. This translates into CASSWDRGLYGYTF.

This clone was seen only a few times. This chain connects TRBV19 to TRBJ2-7; weak D call: TRBD1 (7 bases). This CDR3 is built from 13 residues. The ends were cut back, 7 bases at V and 6 bases at J, with 16 bases in the middle. Looked up from germline, CDR1 is LNHDA and CDR2 is SQIVND (reference sequence). The CDR3 DNA is TGTGCCAGTACAGGGGGGTTAATTAGCGAGCAGTACTTC. Translating gives CASTGGLISEQYF.

This chain connects TRBV4-1 to TRBJ1-2; a possible D gene is TRBD1 (5 bases). The CDR3 is 11 amino acids. The V gene's germline CDR1 is MGHRA and CDR2 YSYEKL. V lost 1 base to trimming and J lost 14 bases, with 11 bases between them. The CDR3 sequence: CASSQVGPLTF. The CDR3 DNA reads as TGCGCCAGCAGCCAAGTGGGGCCTCTTACCTTC.

The CDR3 DNA reads TGTGCCATCAGTGAGTCCTACGCCGGGACTCAGAGTCTGGAGCAGTACTTC. Translated, it gives CAISESYAGTQSLEQYF. The J gene is TRBJ2-7, the V gene TRBV10-3; possibly TRBD2 for D (6 bases). In germline, CDR1 is ENHRY, CDR2 SYGVKD. This CDR3 is 17 amino acids long. Trimming removed 0 bases at V and 7 bases at J, with 22 bases between.

The rearrangement links TRBV18 to TRBJ2-7, with D possibly being TRBD1 (5 bases). V lost 0 bases and J 6 bases, leaving 15 bases between the germline ends. Germline values: CDR1 KGHSH, CDR2 LQKENI. The CDR3 sequence is 15 residues long. This chain's CDR3 is CASSPPSRDRSEQYF. The CDR3 DNA reads as TGTGCCAGCTCACCACCGTCCAGGGATCGTTCCGAGCAGTACTTC.

Concerning this clone: A clone one base away is much larger, so this may be a read error. The V gene is TRBV28, the J gene TRBJ2-7; D is unresolved. The CDR3 has 11 residues. The V gene's germline CDR1 is MDHEN and CDR2 SYDVKM. V was pared by 6 bases and J by 1 base, with 4 bases between. CDR3 nucleotide sequence: TGTGCCAGCAGACGGTCCTACGAGCAGTACTTC. It yields the protein CASRRSYEQYF.

The V gene is TRBV27, the J gene TRBJ2-2; D perhaps matches TRBD2 (7 bases). Deletions cut 4 bases from V and 4 bases from J, with 19 bases between. In germline, CDR1 is MNHEY, CDR2 SMNVEV (reference sequence). This CDR3 is built from 17 residues. The CDR3 DNA reads TGTGCCAGCAGTTCCTTTATAGGCGGGGGCGTCACCGGGGAGCTGTTTTTT. This encodes CASSSFIGGGVTGELFF.

This sequence joins TRBV19 and TRBJ2-5; possibly TRBD1 for D (6 bases). V was cut by 6 bases and J by 6 bases, with 20 bases left in between. Germline CDR1 and CDR2: LNHDA and SQIVND (reference sequence). The CDR3 extends over 15 amino acids. CDR3 nucleotides: TGTGCCAGTAGCTATCAGGACAGCCTCCGAAAGACCCAGTACTTC. This encodes CASSYQDSLRKTQYF.

The chain joins TRBV6-1 to TRBJ2-7; D is possibly TRBD2 (5 bases). Trimming left V 11 bases short and J 5 bases short, with 13 bases between. The CDR3 is 11 residues long. In germline, CDR1 is MNHNS, CDR2 SASEGT. In DNA form, the CDR3 reads TGTGCCTGCCGGGGATTGAACGAGCAGTACTTC. This translates into CACRGLNEQYF.

This rearrangement joins TRBV18 to TRBJ2-1; D may be TRBD1 (5 bases). The length of the CDR3 is 16 residues. The germline gives CDR1 KGHSH, CDR2 LQKENI. V was pared by 4 bases and J by 4 bases, with 17 bases between. DNA for the CDR3: TGTGCCAGCTCACGATTGGACACCTTGTCATACAATGAGCAGTTCTTC. It yields the protein CASSRLDTLSYNEQFF.